This T cell receptor beta chain was recovered during a study of blood T cell repertoires in COVID-19. Study information: COVID-19 samples collected from the United States, Italy and Spain covered acute and convalescent phases. PBMCs, B-cell-depleted T cells, or T cells provided the cDNA or gDNA that made up the material.

The CDR3 sequence is 13 residues long. V shed 6 bases and J shed 10 bases, with 16 bases lying between them. This clone was counted once. Assay used: immunoSEQ multiplex PCR; TCRdb lists only in-frame clones, some missing. The sample has roughly 460,000 clones, approximately 90% seen once. The sequenced material came from peripheral blood. This chain joins TRBV12-3 or TRBV12-4 and TRBJ2-1; tentatively, D is TRBD2 (5 bases). The clonotype comes from a man aged 18 to 29 with COVID-19, enrolled during active disease. CDR3 residues: CASSPTRKGEQFF. CDR3 DNA sequence: TGTGCCAGCAGCCCTACTAGAAAGGGCGAGCAGTTCTTC.